This T cell receptor beta chain was sequenced for a study of neoadjuvant nivolumab and ipilimumab in lung cancer. Study findings and constraints: Compared with tumor-adjacent uninvolved lung, resected tumors showed greater richness and clonality. Resected-tumor TCR richness correlated positively with pretherapy blood richness.

The table came from immunoSEQ multiplex PCR; TCRdb's copy has only in-frame clones and leaves some out. The sample shows 4,500 to 5,000 clones, less than 85% of them seen only once. Comments on this clone: Its antigen is as yet unknown.

The ends were cut back, 2 bases at V and 3 bases at J, with 14 bases in the middle. CDR3 length: 15 residues. Germline loops: CDR1 MRHNA, CDR2 SNTAGT. This chain joins TRBV6-4 and TRBJ2-7, with a possible D match to TRBD1 (6 bases). Sequenced here: tumor tissue, sampled after neoadjuvant nivolumab, alone or with ipilimumab, at or shortly before surgery. This TCR derives from an adult with non-small cell lung cancer. Written as DNA, the CDR3 is TGTGCCAGCAGTGACGCTGGTGGCAGGGGCTACGAGCAGTACGTC. Amino acids: CASSDAGGRGYEQYV.